These 30 T cell receptor beta chains share one sample of origin, sequenced in a study. MiXCR, run by TCRdb on the RT-PCR reads, gives a single entry per CDR3 protein. Of around 700,000 distinct CDR3 sequences listed, more than 13% are singletons. What was sequenced was memory CD4+ T cells from blood. The receptor set was obtained from a female donor in good health, serving as a healthy control.

This clonotype was recorded at least ten times. The genes are TRBV20-1 and TRBJ2-7, with 8 bases identical to TRBD2. The germline CDR1 and CDR2 sequences are DFQATT and SNEGSKA (reference sequence). The CDR3 contains 13 residues. With V trimmed by 7 bases and J by 7 bases, 12 bases remained unmatched. The DNA of the CDR3 is TGCAGTGTTTCAGCGGGAGCCCTACGTGAGCAGTACTTC. The encoded protein is CSVSAGALREQYF.

In its sample, this clonotype was seen many times. This chain links TRBV12-3 or TRBV12-4 with TRBJ2-2; weak D call: TRBD1 (6 bases). The CDR3 has 14 amino acids. V gave up 7 bases and J gave up 1 base, with 10 bases separating them. The CDR3 nucleotides read TGTGCCAGCACCTTGACAGGGAACACCGGGGAGCTGTTTTTT. It translates to CASTLTGNTGELFF.

This clonotype showed up just once. The CDR3 protein is CASSTRFSGANVLTF. The CDR3 bases are TGTGCCAGTAGTACCAGGTTCTCTGGGGCCAACGTCCTGACTTTC. The chain recombines TRBV19 with TRBJ2-6; D gene uncertain. The germline gives CDR1 LNHDA, CDR2 SQIVND (reference sequence). This CDR3 has 15 residues. Trimming took off 4 bases at V and 0 bases at J, with 7 bases between the two ends.

The chain uses TRBV11-2 and TRBJ1-1; D not certain. Trimming stripped 2 bases from V and 7 bases from J, with 8 bases between. Germline V CDR1 and CDR2: SGHAT, FQNNGV. The CDR3 extends over 12 amino acids. The CDR3 nucleotides read TGTGCCAGCAGCTTACTTACGAGTGAAGCTTTCTTT. Protein: CASSLLTSEAFF.

The chain uses TRBV7-2 and TRBJ1-1, with D uncertain. Germline values: CDR1 SGHTA, CDR2 FQGNSA. The CDR3 is made up of 15 amino acids. Deletions cut 3 bases from V and 1 base from J, with 12 bases between. The CDR3 DNA follows: TGTGCCAGCAGCTTGGGGTCTACATCGAACACTGAAGCTTTCTTT. Translated: CASSLGSTSNTEAFF.

This clonotype was seen a handful of times. V is TRBV20-1 and J is TRBJ2-1; D uncertain. The CDR3 is made up of 14 amino acids. Germline lookup yields CDR1 DFQATT and CDR2 SNEGSKA (reference sequence). V lost 6 bases to trimming and J lost 0 bases, with 12 bases between them. CDR3 sequence: CSAHRPPSYNEQFF. The DNA for the CDR3 is TGCAGTGCCCATAGACCCCCCTCCTACAATGAGCAGTTCTTC.

The CDR3 nucleotides read TGTGCCAGCAGCTTACGCAAGGGGGCGGGTGGAGATACGCAGTATTTT. This encodes CASSLRKGAGGDTQYF. The chain links TRBV7-2 to TRBJ2-3; 7 bases fit TRBD1. CDR1 is SGHTA, CDR2 FQGNSA, per germline. Germline trimming cut 2 bases from V and 5 bases from J; bases unmatched to any gene: 10. The CDR3 length is 16 residues.

V is TRBV20-1 and J is TRBJ2-5; no definite D call. CDR1 DFQATT and CDR2 SNEGSKA come from the germline V gene (reference sequence). Deletions cut 0 bases from V and 1 base from J, with 21 bases between. CDR3 length: 18 residues. Written as DNA, the CDR3 is TGCAGTGCTAGAGATTTCCTCCGAAATAAGGGCAGCCAAGAGACCCAGTACTTC. Protein: CSARDFLRNKGSQETQYF.

This clonotype was seen a handful of times. This chain uses TRBV27 with TRBJ1-5, with D uncertain. V was shortened by 2 bases and J by 0 bases, with 14 bases between the two germline ends. The germline V gene has CDR1 MNHEY and CDR2 SMNVEV (reference sequence). CDR3 length equals 17 residues. DNA for the CDR3: TGTGCCAGCAGTTTACGGTGGGGAGGCTATAGCAATCAGCCCCAGCATTTT. Its protein is CASSLRWGGYSNQPQHF.

This sequence joins TRBV11-2 and TRBJ2-1, with 8 positions matching TRBD2. The CDR3 spans 16 residues. Trimming took 2 bases from V and 6 from J; bases not matched to a gene: 9. CDR1 is SGHAT and CDR2 is FQNNGV in the germline V gene. Here the CDR3 DNA reads TGTGCCAGCAGCTTACTCCTAGCGGGTTCCATCAATGAGCAGTTCTTC. Residues: CASSLLLAGSINEQFF.

This clonotype was seen at least ten times. CDR3 sequence (DNA): TGCGCCAGCAGCTTGGGGCATTCGTCCCCAGATACGCAGTATTTT. Translated: CASSLGHSSPDTQYF. The chain is built from TRBV5-1 and TRBJ2-3; no clear D. The CDR3 totals 15 residues. Deletions cut 0 bases from V and 4 bases from J, with 12 bases between. Germline V gene sequence: CDR1 SGHRS, CDR2 YFSETQ.

The V and J genes are TRBV20-1 and TRBJ2-1; D possibly corresponds to TRBD2 (6 bases). The CDR3 sequence is 15 residues long. Trimming took 3 bases from V and 5 from J, leaving 17 bases between them. Germline-derived CDR1 and CDR2 are DFQATT and SNEGSKA (reference sequence). DNA of the CDR3: TGCAGTGCTAGGTATCGGGAGAGTAGAAACAATGAGCAGTTCTTC. Amino acid sequence: CSARYRESRNNEQFF.

With regard to this clonotype: This may come from a read error, since a much larger clone is one base off. V usage is TRBV4-2 and J usage is TRBJ1-1; D uncertain. The germline V and J ends were trimmed by 2 bases and 4 bases, with 8 bases remaining between them. CDR1 is LGHNA, CDR2 YNFKEQ, per germline. This CDR3 has 13 amino acids. In DNA, the CDR3 is TGTGCCAGCAGCCAAAGGGAGAGCACTGAAGCTTTCTTT. Protein product: CASSQRESTEAFF.

This clonotype was recorded a few times. V is TRBV7-3 and J is TRBJ2-1, with 7 positions matching TRBD2. Trimming at V came to 1 base and at J to 1 base, leaving 7 bases not matched to a gene. Germline V lookup: CDR1 SGHTA, CDR2 FQGTGA. CDR3 size: 17 residues. The CDR3 is CASSLRAASGSYNEQFF. The CDR3 DNA reads TGTGCCAGCAGCTTAAGGGCGGCTAGCGGATCCTACAATGAGCAGTTCTTC.

This clonotype has just a few counts. The chain employs TRBV12-3 or TRBV12-4 and TRBJ2-3, with TRBD2 identical over 8 bases. This CDR3 region has 15 residues. J lost 4 bases, V lost 6 bases, and 9 bases had no gene match. The CDR3 coding sequence is TGTGCCAGCAGCTCGAAGCGGGAGAGGCCAGATACGCAGTATTTT. Residues: CASSSKRERPDTQYF.

In its sample, this clonotype was seen a few times. The rearrangement links TRBV24-1 to TRBJ2-2; D not resolved. Trimming removed 5 bases at V and 5 bases at J, with 5 bases between. Germline CDR1 KGHDR, CDR2 SFDVKD. This CDR3 contains 12 residues. As DNA, the CDR3 is TGTGCCACCAGTGCGATAACCGGGGAGCTGTTTTTT. Residues: CATSAITGELFF.

The V and J genes are TRBV6-2 or TRBV6-3 and TRBJ2-5, with D unclear. The V end was cut by 0 bases, the J end by 4 bases, with 9 bases between. The V gene's germline CDR1 is MNHEY and CDR2 SVGEGT. The length of the CDR3 is 14 residues. The CDR3 is CASSYSITGETQYF. The DNA for the CDR3 is TGTGCCAGCAGTTACTCGATCACGGGAGAGACCCAGTACTTC.

This sequence joins TRBV13 and TRBJ2-1; 10 bases map to TRBD1. Germline V gene lookup returns CDR1 PRHDT and CDR2 FYEKMQ (reference sequence). V lost 6 bases and J lost 0; bases outside the gene matches: 8. The CDR3 extends over 17 amino acids. The CDR3 loop reads CASRRTGTGDSYNEQFF. For the CDR3, the DNA is TGTGCCAGCAGAAGAACCGGGACAGGGGACTCCTACAATGAGCAGTTCTTC.

In its sample, this clonotype was seen a few times. The chain uses TRBV12-3 or TRBV12-4 and TRBJ2-7; perhaps TRBD2 as D (6 bases). The CDR3 has 12 amino acids. Between the trimmed V and J ends, which lost 3 bases and 12 bases, there was a span of 15 bases. The CDR3 DNA follows: TGTGCCAGCAGTTTTTACGGGAGTAGTTTGTACTTC. It specifies CASSFYGSSLYF.

The gene calls are TRBV6-5 and TRBJ1-3, with D unclear. This CDR3 comprises 17 residues. V was clipped by 0 bases and J by 3 bases, with 15 bases between them. Germline V lookup: CDR1 MNHEY, CDR2 SVGAGI. The CDR3 nucleotides read TGTGCCAGCAGTTACTCGAATACGGCGGGCTTTGGAAACACCATATATTTT. This codes for CASSYSNTAGFGNTIYF.

This clonotype was counted a few times. The V and J genes are TRBV20-1 and TRBJ1-1, with a weak D call TRBD1 (5 bases). This CDR3 has 12 residues. Germline assignment: CDR1 DFQATT and CDR2 SNEGSKA (reference sequence). DNA for the CDR3: TGCAGGCCCGAGGCCAGGGCCACTGAAGCTTTCTTT. The encoded protein is CRPEARATEAFF.

This clonotype was picked up many times. The gene calls are TRBV20-1 and TRBJ2-7; D tentatively reads TRBD1 or TRBD2 (5 bases each). The germline gives CDR1 DFQATT, CDR2 SNEGSKA (reference sequence). The V gene lost 3 bases and the J gene lost 1 base, with 13 bases spanning the gap. CDR3 length: 14 amino acids. Here the CDR3 reads CSARPFEGSYEQYF. As DNA, the CDR3 is TGCAGTGCTAGGCCGTTTGAGGGGTCCTACGAGCAGTACTTC.

This clonotype was counted only a few times. The chain links TRBV6-1 to TRBJ2-3; the D is unclear. Germline values: CDR1 MNHNS, CDR2 SASEGT. CDR3 length: 14 amino acids. V lost 8 bases to trimming and J lost 0 bases, with 12 bases between them. CDR3 DNA sequence: TGTGCCAGCTTAGAAGACTCTAGCACAGATACGCAGTATTTT. It encodes CASLEDSSTDTQYF.

The CDR3 loop is CASSFESSYEQYF. In nucleotides, the CDR3 is TGTGCCAGCAGTTTTGAAAGCTCCTACGAGCAGTACTTC. The J gene is TRBJ2-7, the V gene TRBV28, with no clear D. The CDR3 spans 13 residues. Germline assignment: CDR1 MDHEN and CDR2 SYDVKM. V lost 3 bases, J lost 0 bases, and 6 bases lay in between.

V and J are TRBV28 and TRBJ2-2; the match to TRBD1 covers 10 bases. Per germline, CDR1 MDHEN and CDR2 SYDVKM. The CDR3 length is 16 residues. The trim removed 4 bases at V and 5 bases at J, leaving 7 bases unmatched. In DNA, the CDR3 is TGTGCCAGCAGTTCCCCGGGACAGGGGACGACCGGGGAGCTGTTTTTT. It translates to CASSSPGQGTTGELFF.

This clonotype has more than one count but fewer than ten. The chain carries TRBV20-1 and TRBJ2-7, with 7 positions matching TRBD2. The CDR3 runs 15 residues. Unmatched junction bases numbered 15, after V lost 6 bases and J lost 4 bases. Germline V CDR1 and CDR2: DFQATT, SNEGSKA (reference sequence). CDR3 nucleotides: TGCAGTGCCCCGACCGAGCGGGGACTATATTACGAGCAGTACTTC. It encodes CSAPTERGLYYEQYF.

This CDR3 is CASSLRQKPYEQYF. DNA of the CDR3: TGTGCCAGCAGTTTACGACAGAAACCCTACGAGCAGTACTTC. This chain links TRBV27 with TRBJ2-7; possible D gene TRBD1, 5 bases. CDR1 and CDR2 from the germline V gene are MNHEY and SMNVEV (reference sequence). CDR3 length equals 14 residues. The V and J ends lost 2 bases and 2 bases respectively, with 10 bases between them.

The gene calls are TRBV18 and TRBJ1-2; possible D gene TRBD1, 6 bases. The CDR3 is 15 amino acids. CDR1 and CDR2 from the germline V gene are KGHSH and LQKENI. Trimming cost V 3 bases and J 4 bases, with 15 bases left between them. The chain's CDR3 is CASSPPSGAGYGYTF. The DNA of the CDR3 is TGTGCCAGCTCACCCCCATCGGGGGCGGGCTATGGCTACACCTTC.

The rearrangement joins TRBV6-1 to TRBJ2-1, with 11 nucleotides matching TRBD1. CDR1 is MNHNS, CDR2 SASEGT, per germline. The CDR3 length is 16 residues. With 3 bases clipped from V and 6 bases from J, the junction kept 7 bases outside the gene matches. CDR3: CASSEYRDRGSNEQFF. CDR3 DNA sequence: TGTGCCAGCAGTGAGTACCGGGACAGGGGGAGCAATGAGCAGTTCTTC.

This clonotype was found many times. This chain joins TRBV12-3 or TRBV12-4 and TRBJ2-1; D not resolved. The CDR3 loop spans 12 amino acids. V lost 1 base and J lost 13, with 11 bases in between. DNA of the CDR3: TGTGCCAGCAGTTTAGGGGGAATTAGCCAGTTCTTC. Protein product: CASSLGGISQFF.